The 20 T cell receptor beta chains presented below share a single source sample, sequenced in a study of lymphopenia after photon versus proton radiotherapy. TCRdb keeps only in-frame clones here, not all; method: immunoSEQ multiplex PCR. The table shows 15,000 to 20,000 clones, with about nine tenths occurring only once. The sample consisted of peripheral blood, taken from a patient treated with proton-based radiotherapy. Receptor source: a man between 65 and 85 years old with pancreatic cancer.

The chain links TRBV6-1 to TRBJ1-2; possibly TRBD1 for D (6 bases). Between the trimmed V and J ends, which lost 2 bases and 7 bases, there was a span of 14 bases. CDR1 MNHNS and CDR2 SASEGT come from the germline V gene. The CDR3 has 14 amino acids. The CDR3 loop reads CASSERGTPRGYTF. The CDR3 DNA is TGTGCCAGCAGTGAAAGGGGGACACCCCGTGGCTACACCTTC.

CDR3 amino acids: CASSAAQGRTGELFF. CDR3 sequence (DNA): TGTGCCAGCAGCGCAGCACAGGGGCGCACCGGGGAGCTGTTTTTT. The J gene is TRBJ2-2, the V gene TRBV9; 7 positions match TRBD1. V trimming: 3 bases; J trimming: 4 bases; junction bases outside the gene matches: 6. The germline V gene encodes CDR1 SGDLS and CDR2 YYNGEE. The CDR3 is made up of 15 amino acids.

The chain joins TRBV2 to TRBJ2-2; unclear D gene. CDR1 and CDR2 (germline): SNHLY, FYNNEI. There are 13 residues in the CDR3. V was clipped by 1 base and J by 5 bases, with 5 bases between them. The CDR3: CASSEEMTGELFF. The CDR3 bases are TGTGCCAGCAGTGAAGAAATGACCGGGGAGCTGTTTTTT.

The chain combines TRBV15 with TRBJ1-2; TRBD1 matches 9 bases. J lost 7 bases, V lost 3 bases, and 12 bases had no gene match. The CDR3 length is 16 residues. Germline V CDR1 and CDR2: LNHNV, YYDKDF (reference sequence). CDR3 in DNA: TGTGCCACCAGCAGGGAACCGGGACAGGGTTATAGTGGCTACACCTTC. Its protein product is CATSREPGQGYSGYTF.

This clone was counted a few times. The J gene is TRBJ2-1, the V gene TRBV6-5, with D perhaps matching TRBD1 or TRBD2 (7 bases each). Per the germline V gene, CDR1 is MNHEY and CDR2 is SVGAGI. V dropped 6 bases and J dropped 4 bases, with 16 bases sitting between them. The CDR3 contains 15 residues. CDR3 region: CASRTGTTRYNEQFF. The CDR3 DNA reads TGTGCCAGCAGGACAGGGACTACTCGGTACAATGAGCAGTTCTTC.

The sample holds a few counts of this clone. The V gene is TRBV11-2, the J gene TRBJ2-3; no reliable D call. Trimming removed 4 bases from V and 4 bases from J, with 12 bases in between. Germline V gives CDR1 SGHAT, CDR2 FQNNGV. This CDR3 spans 14 amino acids. CDR3 nucleotide sequence: TGTGCCAGCAGCTCACTGCGGTCCTCAGATACGCAGTATTTT. The encoded protein is CASSSLRSSDTQYF.

In DNA, the CDR3 is TGTGCCAGCAGTTTACACCCCCCGGGACAGGTGGTATCTGGGGCCAACGTCCTGACTTTC. Translated, it gives CASSLHPPGQVVSGANVLTF. V is TRBV28 and J is TRBJ2-6; TRBD1 matches at 8 bases. Germline CDR1 and CDR2: MDHEN and SYDVKM. CDR3 length: 20 amino acids. The V and J ends lost 2 bases and 1 base, in that order; junction bases with no gene match: 13.

This sequence joins TRBV30 and TRBJ1-5; D not resolved. Germline CDR1 is GTSNPN and CDR2 is SVGIG (reference sequence). The CDR3 contains 12 residues. With 5 bases removed from V and 4 bases from J, the gap between germline ends came to 9 bases. CDR3 amino acids: CAWGGPNQPQHF. The CDR3 DNA follows: TGTGCCTGGGGCGGCCCTAATCAGCCCCAGCATTTT. Combining the CDR3 with reference TRBV30 and TRBJ1-5 gives the whole variable domain SQTIHQWPATLVQPVGSPLSLECTVEGTSNPNLYWYRQAAGRGLQLLFYSVGIGQISSEVPQNLSASRPQDRQFILSSKKLLLSDSGFYLCAWGGPNQPQHFGDGTRLSIL.

This chain links TRBV5-5 with TRBJ2-1; TRBD2 agrees at 7 bases. The CDR3 extends over 12 amino acids. V was clipped by 3 bases and J by 7 bases; unmatched bases: 1. Germline V lookup: CDR1 SGHKS, CDR2 YYEKEE (reference sequence). CDR3 DNA sequence: TGTGCCAGCAGCTGGGAGGGGAATGAGCAGTTCTTC. This encodes CASSWEGNEQFF.

V is TRBV6-1 and J is TRBJ2-3; tentatively, D is TRBD2 (7 bases). The germline gives CDR1 MNHNS, CDR2 SASEGT. Trimming shortened V by 1 base and J by 4 bases, and 12 bases separated the two germline ends. The CDR3 totals 15 residues. The CDR3, as DNA: TGTGCCAGCAGTGAAGAGGAAGGGGGGGCAGATACGCAGTATTTT. Amino acid sequence: CASSEEEGGADTQYF.

V gene TRBV6-5 combines with J gene TRBJ1-1; D ambiguous. V lost 0 bases, J lost 1 base, and 6 bases lay in between. Germline CDR1 reads MNHEY; CDR2 reads SVGAGI. This CDR3 region has 14 residues. CDR3 residues: CASSYSGRNTEAFF. The CDR3 DNA follows: TGTGCCAGCAGTTACTCAGGCAGGAACACTGAAGCTTTCTTT.

The rearrangement joins TRBV25-1 to TRBJ1-1; 8 nucleotides align to TRBD1. Germline-derived CDR1 and CDR2 are MGHDK and SYGVNS. V lost 6 bases, J lost 0 bases, and 3 bases stayed unmatched. This CDR3 is built from 14 residues. The CDR3 DNA follows: TGTGCCAGCAGCTTGACAGGGGTGAACACTGAAGCTTTCTTT. Translating it yields CASSLTGVNTEAFF.

V is TRBV30 and J is TRBJ2-1; tentatively, D is TRBD2 (6 bases). V lost 4 bases to trimming and J lost 1 base, with 11 bases between them. There are 14 residues in the CDR3. CDR1 and CDR2 (germline): GTSNPN, SVGIG (reference sequence). CDR3 in amino acids: CAWIRDFSYNEQFF. As DNA, the CDR3 is TGTGCCTGGATACGGGACTTTTCCTACAATGAGCAGTTCTTC.

In its sample, this clone was seen a few times. The chain joins TRBV11-2 to TRBJ1-3; D unresolved. The CDR3 is 14 residues long. The ends were cut back, 5 bases at V and 0 bases at J, with 8 bases in the middle. The V gene's germline CDR1 is SGHAT and CDR2 FQNNGV. CDR3 DNA sequence: TGTGCCAGCAGCCACAAGAACTCTGGAAACACCATATATTTT. The encoded protein is CASSHKNSGNTIYF.

Only one count was recorded for this clone. This sequence joins TRBV11-3 and TRBJ2-7, with TRBD2 matching 8 bases. The germline V gene encodes CDR1 SGHNT and CDR2 YENEEA. After removal of 2 bases from V and 6 bases from J, the junction contained 6 bases not matched to a gene. The CDR3 totals 14 residues. In DNA form, the CDR3 reads TGTGCCAGCAGCTTAAGGTTAAGCGGGAGCGAGCAGTACTTC. Translating it yields CASSLRLSGSEQYF.

This chain links TRBV5-1 with TRBJ2-2; 10 bases fit TRBD1. The length of the CDR3 is 14 residues. Germline lookup yields CDR1 SGHRS and CDR2 YFSETQ. V was pared by 4 bases and J by 9 bases, with 6 bases of the junction left unmatched. CDR3 nucleotides: TGCGCCAGCAGCGGGACAGGGGTCCATCGGGAGCTGTTTTTT. The encoded protein is CASSGTGVHRELFF.

V and J are TRBV19 and TRBJ1-5; a weak D match, TRBD1 (5 bases). The CDR3 contains 14 residues. CDR1 and CDR2 from the germline V gene are LNHDA and SQIVND (reference sequence). V was shortened by 9 bases and J by 2 bases, with 14 bases between the two germline ends. CDR3 amino acids: CASGGVGRNQPQHF. The CDR3 DNA follows: TGTGCCAGCGGAGGGGTCGGGCGCAATCAGCCCCAGCATTTT.

The rearrangement uses TRBV30 and TRBJ2-3, with 7 bases identical to TRBD2. The V and J ends lost 5 bases and 0 bases, in that order; junction bases with no gene match: 11. CDR1 is GTSNPN and CDR2 is SVGIG in the germline V gene (reference sequence). The CDR3 has 16 residues. The CDR3: CAWDSTSATSTDTQYF. The DNA of the CDR3 is TGTGCCTGGGACTCTACTAGCGCCACTAGCACAGATACGCAGTATTTT.

The rearrangement joins TRBV30 to TRBJ1-5; the match to TRBD1 covers 8 bases. Trimming at V came to 0 bases and at J to 5 bases, leaving 6 bases not matched to a gene. Germline CDR1 and CDR2: GTSNPN and SVGIG (reference sequence). This CDR3 region has 15 residues. CDR3 sequence (DNA): TGTGCCTGGAGTGTAGGGTCAGGGGGCGATCAGCCCCAGCATTTT. Encoded protein: CAWSVGSGGDQPQHF. Supplemented by reference TRBV30 and TRBJ1-5, the full variable domain reads SQTIHQWPATLVQPVGSPLSLECTVEGTSNPNLYWYRQAAGRGLQLLFYSVGIGQISSEVPQNLSASRPQDRQFILSSKKLLLSDSGFYLCAWSVGSGGDQPQHFGDGTRLSIL.

This chain joins TRBV28 and TRBJ2-1; TRBD2 matches at 10 bases. The J segment lost 8 bases and the V segment lost 8 bases, leaving 9 bases of the junction unmatched. Per the germline V gene, CDR1 is MDHEN and CDR2 is SYDVKM. There are 14 residues in the CDR3. CDR3 DNA sequence: TGTGCCAGCCTACCGGGACTAGCGATGGATGAGCAGTTCTTC. This sequence encodes CASLPGLAMDEQFF.